What follows are 5 T cell receptor beta chains derived from one specimen sequenced in a study of shared clonotypes between healthy human individuals. Method: immunoSEQ multiplex PCR; TCRdb's copy keeps in-frame clones and lacks some. This sample has about half a million clones; roughly 77% occur once, and the top ten carry roughly an eighth. What was sequenced was PBMCs. These receptor sequences come from a woman aged 40 to 50 in good health. Some clones in this sample may be carry-over from other donors' samples.

The chain couples TRBV7-9 to TRBJ1-4, with 7 bases fitting TRBD1. Trimming removed 3 bases from V and 3 bases from J; junction bases left unmatched: 1. Germline CDR1 SEHNR, CDR2 FQNEAQ (reference sequence). This CDR3 is 14 amino acids long. The chain's CDR3 is CASSFGTANEKLFF. The CDR3 coding sequence is TGTGCCAGCAGCTTCGGGACAGCTAATGAAAAACTGTTTTTT.

The chain links TRBV2 to TRBJ1-1; no firm D call. The CDR3 runs to 14 residues. Per the germline V gene, CDR1 is SNHLY and CDR2 is FYNNEI. V dropped 1 base and J dropped 6 bases, with 12 bases sitting between them. CDR3 in amino acids: CASSEGPGGAEAFF. The CDR3 region has the DNA TGTGCCAGCAGTGAAGGCCCTGGAGGCGCTGAAGCTTTCTTT.

CDR3 sequence (DNA): TGCGCCAGCACCCAGGGAGTCCGGGTCACAGATACGCAGTATTTT. It is translated as CASTQGVRVTDTQYF. The chain couples TRBV4-1 to TRBJ2-3; D tentatively fits TRBD1 or TRBD2 (5 bases each). The CDR3 is 15 amino acids. V dropped 7 bases and J dropped 2 bases, with 16 bases sitting between them. Germline V gene lookup returns CDR1 MGHRA and CDR2 YSYEKL.

The chain employs TRBV6-1 and TRBJ1-1, with no clear D. This CDR3 has 13 residues. Trimming removed 2 bases from V and 5 bases from J, with 9 bases in between. Germline assignment: CDR1 MNHNS and CDR2 SASEGT. CDR3 coding DNA: TGTGCCAGCAGTGAAACATGGAGAACTGAAGCTTTCTTT. Translation: CASSETWRTEAFF.

Notes on this clone: Different DNA sequences within this sample yield the same CDR3. The chain's CDR3 is CASSELGAGELFF. The CDR3 DNA reads as TGTGCCAGCAGTGAACTAGGGGCCGGGGAGCTGTTTTTT. The V and J genes are TRBV2 and TRBJ2-2, with TRBD1 as a possible D gene (5 bases). Trimming stripped 2 bases from V and 6 bases from J, with 7 bases between. The CDR3 covers 13 residues. The V gene's germline CDR1 is SNHLY and CDR2 FYNNEI.